This TCR beta chain was captured in a study of cytomegalovirus exposure and HLA in healthy donors. Whole-study results and caveats: The authors enumerated roughly 160 TCR beta chains as linked to cytomegalovirus.

Points on this clone: Its target is not known.

PCR primers comprised 60 Vbeta and 13 Jbeta primers. Method: immunoSEQ multiplex PCR; TCRdb's copy keeps in-frame clones and lacks some. The repertoire holds tens of thousands of clones, with around 80% as singletons. The CDR3 totals 15 residues. Germline V gene sequence: CDR1 SGHTA, CDR2 FQGNSA. The V end was cut by 5 bases, the J end by 2 bases, with 15 bases between. This sequence was found in a male donor in good health and CMV-seropositive. The chain employs TRBV7-2 and TRBJ2-5; D perhaps matches TRBD2 (6 bases). The material sequenced was PBMCs. CDR3 in DNA: TGTGCCAGCAGCCGCGGGACCCCGATACAAGAGACCCAGTACTTC. It is translated as CASSRGTPIQETQYF.